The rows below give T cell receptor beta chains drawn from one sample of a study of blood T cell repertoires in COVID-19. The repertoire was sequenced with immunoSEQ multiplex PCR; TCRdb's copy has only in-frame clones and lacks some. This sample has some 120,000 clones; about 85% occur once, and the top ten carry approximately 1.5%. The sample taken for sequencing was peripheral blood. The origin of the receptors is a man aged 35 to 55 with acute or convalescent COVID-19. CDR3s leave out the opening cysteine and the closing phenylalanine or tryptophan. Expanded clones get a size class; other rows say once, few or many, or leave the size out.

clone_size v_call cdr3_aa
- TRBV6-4 ASSRTSGADTQY
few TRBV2 ASRQGTDYGYT
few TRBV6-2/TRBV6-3 ASSPSWGRAGGELF
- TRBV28 ASSPDSSTDTQY
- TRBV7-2 ASSPVGAGRGNIQY
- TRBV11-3 ASSSTGVRESNEQF
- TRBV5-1 ASSPGLAAERETQY
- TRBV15 ATSRGETNAKNIQY
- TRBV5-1 ASSRQGAGEGYT
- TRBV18 ASSPRAGGPYEQY
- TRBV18 ASSPGLADYEQY
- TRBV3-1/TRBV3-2 ASSPTVQETQY
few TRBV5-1 ASSSVAGALHEQY
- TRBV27 ASSSLGGSNEKLF
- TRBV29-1 SVHPGTGGGDTQY
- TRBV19 ASSPPGLAGSPKDRPQH
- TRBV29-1 SVEEFVNEQF
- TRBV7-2 ASSLGAFIHEQY
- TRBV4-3 ASSQERGQGAGYT
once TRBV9 ASSPDPGQGAEAF
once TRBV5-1 ASSLEWGGYNEQF
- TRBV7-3 ASSRTGLGTGELF